This T cell receptor (beta chain) was sequenced in a study of T cells in Graves' hyperthyroidism and ophthalmopathy. Study results and caveats: A model using 13 V-J features told ophthalmopathy apart from stable hyperthyroidism. The model identified upcoming ophthalmopathy a median roughly 6 months ahead of onset. In the blood, most expanded thyroid clonotypes above 0.001 appeared as well.

This clonotype showed up many times. Its target is not known. The TCR beta CDR3 regions underwent amplification using RNA transcripts as the source. The HTBI primer set was used in a first-round RT-PCR of the TCR CDR3. MiXCR, applied by TCRdb to the multiplex PCR reads, yields one record per CDR3 protein. The sample has around 600,000 distinct CDR3 sequences; 13% to 15% are singletons. Deletions cut 0 bases from V and 2 bases from J, with 9 bases between. Germline V lookup: CDR1 SGDLS, CDR2 YYNGEE. The CDR3 spans 14 residues. The study included ophthalmopathy patients with Clinical Activity Score at least 3, NOSPECS grade at least 4 and duration under 3 months.

This receptor was taken from a woman between 18 and 30 years old with Graves' ophthalmopathy. This sequence joins TRBV9 and TRBJ2-7; D is possibly TRBD2 (5 bases). The sequencing sample was made of blood. The CDR3 DNA reads as TGTGCCAGCAGCGTAGAGGTGGGAGCCTACGAGCAGTACTTC. Residues: CASSVEVGAYEQYF.